The 21 T cell receptor beta chains listed next were all sequenced from one sample in a study of T cell responses to AZD1222 COVID-19 vaccine. This table comes from immunoSEQ multiplex PCR, and its TCRdb copy is limited to in-frame clones, with some not included. The table has 200,000 to 250,000 clones, approximately 94% seen once. The sample in question was peripheral blood, obtained 28 days after the second dose of the MenACWY control vaccine. The receptors here all came from an adult who received the MenACWY meningococcal vaccine as a control.

CDR3 coding DNA: TGTGCCAGTAGAAAGGGGGGGACAGGGCCGATTGGAGCTTTCTTT. Protein sequence: CASRKGGTGPIGAFF. The J gene is TRBJ1-1, the V gene TRBV19; 9 nucleotides match TRBD1. The CDR3 sequence is 15 residues long. J lost 10 bases, V lost 6 bases, and 15 bases had no gene match. Germline CDR1 is LNHDA and CDR2 is SQIVND (reference sequence).

The chain is built from TRBV4-2 and TRBJ2-1; D may be TRBD2 (7 bases). Trimming shortened V by 0 bases and J by 3 bases, and 18 bases separated the two germline ends. The V gene's germline CDR1 is LGHNA and CDR2 YNFKEQ. This CDR3 is built from 18 residues. The CDR3 DNA follows: TGTGCCAGCAGCCAAGACTCCAGCGCGGGGGCCTTCTACAATGAGCAGTTCTTC. Its translation is CASSQDSSAGAFYNEQFF.

The rearrangement uses TRBV6-5 and TRBJ1-3; D gene ambiguous. The germline V gene has CDR1 MNHEY and CDR2 SVGAGI. The CDR3 has 14 amino acids. Trimming removed 0 bases from V and 3 bases from J, with 6 bases in between. CDR3 sequence reads: CASSYSQNGNTIYF. The CDR3 DNA reads as TGTGCCAGCAGTTACTCCCAAAATGGAAACACCATATATTTT.

The gene calls are TRBV18 and TRBJ1-5; no firm D call. Germline CDR1 KGHSH, CDR2 LQKENI. This CDR3 has 14 residues. V was clipped by 3 bases and J by 3 bases, with 9 bases between them. The CDR3 region is CASSPDGYNQPQHF. CDR3 nucleotides: TGTGCCAGCTCACCGGACGGATACAATCAGCCCCAGCATTTT.

This clone was detected only once. The genes are TRBV24-1 and TRBJ2-3; the D call may be TRBD1 or TRBD2 (6 bases each). Trimming stripped 5 bases from V and 4 bases from J, with 15 bases between. The germline V gene encodes CDR1 KGHDR and CDR2 SFDVKD. CDR3 length: 15 residues. The CDR3 spells CATSGRGAPADTQYF. The CDR3 coding sequence is TGTGCCACCAGTGGGAGGGGGGCGCCAGCAGATACGCAGTATTTT.

The rearrangement links TRBV5-1 to TRBJ2-7; 11 bases line up with TRBD1. Unmatched junction bases numbered 6, after V lost 7 bases and J lost 6 bases. The CDR3 runs to 13 residues. Germline V lookup: CDR1 SGHRS, CDR2 YFSETQ. CDR3 sequence (DNA): TGCGCCAGCCGGGACAGGGGGACGGGCGAGCAGTACTTC. Protein product: CASRDRGTGEQYF.

The V and J genes are TRBV3-1 (or the pseudogene TRBV3-2) and TRBJ1-2, with 7 bases lining up with TRBD1. The CDR3 consists of 14 residues. Trimming took 4 bases from V and 0 from J; bases not matched to a gene: 2. CDR1 LGHDT and CDR2 YNNKEL come from the germline V gene (reference sequence). DNA of the CDR3: TGTGCCAGCAGCCCCAGGGGGACTAACTATGGCTACACCTTC. Its translation is CASSPRGTNYGYTF.

The V call is TRBV14, the J call TRBJ2-2; D is ambiguous. CDR1 and CDR2 from the germline V gene are SGHDN and FVKESK. V dropped 1 base and J dropped 3 bases, with 9 bases sitting between them. The CDR3 contains 15 residues. The CDR3 DNA follows: TGTGCCAGCAGCCAAGCTTCAGGATACACCGGGGAGCTGTTTTTT. This encodes CASSQASGYTGELFF.

The V gene is TRBV28, the J gene TRBJ1-2, with a possible D match to TRBD1 (5 bases). Between the trimmed V and J ends, which lost 2 bases and 2 bases, there was a span of 12 bases. CDR3 size: 15 residues. Germline CDR1 and CDR2: MDHEN and SYDVKM. The CDR3 region is CASSLAGLGNYGYTF. In DNA form, the CDR3 reads TGTGCCAGCAGTTTAGCGGGACTAGGCAACTATGGCTACACCTTC.

The chain links TRBV19 to TRBJ2-7; 7 positions match TRBD1. The CDR3 extends over 13 amino acids. CDR1 LNHDA and CDR2 SQIVND come from the germline V gene (reference sequence). J lost 2 bases, V lost 5 bases, and 3 bases had no gene match. CDR3 sequence: CASSRGQTYEQYF. CDR3 DNA sequence: TGTGCCAGTAGTCGGGGACAGACCTACGAGCAGTACTTC.

This clone was counted a single time. V gene TRBV28 combines with J gene TRBJ2-1; 8 nucleotides match TRBD2. This CDR3 spans 15 amino acids. From germline, CDR1 is MDHEN and CDR2 SYDVKM. V shed 2 bases and J 9 bases; nucleotides not matched to a gene: 9. CDR3 DNA: TGTGCCAGCAGTTTAACCGGGACTAGTGACGCTGAGCAGTTCTTC. Residues: CASSLTGTSDAEQFF. The complete variable domain, with remaining parts taken from reference TRBV28 and TRBJ2-1, reads DVKVTQSSRYLVKRTGEKVFLECVQDMDHENMFWYRQDPGLGLRLIYFSYDVKMKEKGDIPEGYSVSREKKERFSLILESASTNQTSMYLCASSLTGTSDAEQFFGPGTRLTVL.

This chain joins TRBV3-1 (or the pseudogene TRBV3-2) and TRBJ1-2, with TRBD1 identical over 7 bases. From germline, CDR1 is LGHDT and CDR2 YNNKEL (reference sequence). J lost 4 bases, V lost 3 bases, and 8 bases had no gene match. The CDR3 runs 15 residues. CDR3 DNA sequence: TGTGCCAGCAGCCATGGAACACAGGGGACCTATGGCTACACCTTC. Translating gives CASSHGTQGTYGYTF.

V and J are TRBV7-9 and TRBJ1-2; D remains ambiguous. V shed 5 bases and J shed 2 bases, with 15 bases lying between them. There are 15 residues in the CDR3. The germline gives CDR1 SEHNR, CDR2 FQNEAQ (reference sequence). CDR3 sequence reads: CASSPSVGRNYGYTF. The CDR3 bases are TGTGCCAGCAGCCCCTCCGTAGGGAGAAACTATGGCTACACCTTC.

This clone appeared once. The V call is TRBV3-1 (or the pseudogene TRBV3-2), the J call TRBJ2-3; 9 positions match TRBD2. The CDR3 is 18 residues long. V lost 0 bases and J lost 2; bases outside the gene matches: 9. Germline CDR1 and CDR2: LGHDT and YNNKEL (reference sequence). CDR3 residues: CASSQDMWVAGVTDTQYF. CDR3 in DNA: TGTGCCAGCAGCCAAGATATGTGGGTAGCGGGGGTCACAGATACGCAGTATTTT.

J is TRBJ2-5 and V is TRBV5-1, with 7 bases that match TRBD1. The ends lost 4 bases at V and 5 bases at J; junction bases unmatched: 11. Per the germline V gene, CDR1 is SGHRS and CDR2 is YFSETQ. The CDR3 spans 15 residues. CDR3: CASSRSTGRAETQYF. The CDR3 DNA reads TGCGCCAGCAGCCGTTCGACAGGGCGGGCTGAGACCCAGTACTTC. Using reference TRBV5-1 and TRBJ2-5 for the parts outside the CDR3, the full variable domain is KAGVTQTPRYLIKTRGQQVTLSCSPISGHRSVSWYQQTPGQGLQFLFEYFSETQRNKGNFPGRFSGRQFSNSRSEMNVSTLELGDSALYLCASSRSTGRAETQYFGPGTRLLVL.

The chain is built from TRBV27 and TRBJ2-1; 7 positions match TRBD2. Looked up from germline, CDR1 is MNHEY and CDR2 is SMNVEV (reference sequence). The CDR3 totals 16 residues. The trim removed 5 bases at V and 10 bases at J, leaving 17 bases unmatched. CDR3 residues: CASSARRSGANREQFF. In DNA form, the CDR3 reads TGTGCCAGCAGTGCCCGTAGGAGCGGGGCCAACAGGGAGCAGTTCTTC.

V and J are TRBV7-9 and TRBJ2-5; no reliable D call. The CDR3 is made up of 14 amino acids. Germline loops: CDR1 SEHNR, CDR2 FQNEAQ (reference sequence). The V gene lost 6 bases and the J gene lost 5 bases, with 16 bases spanning the gap. CDR3 protein: CASRDISKGETQYF. The CDR3 bases are TGTGCCAGCAGAGATATATCCAAAGGGGAGACCCAGTACTTC.

The chain has TRBV5-8 and TRBJ1-1; a possible D gene is TRBD1 (5 bases). Between the trimmed V and J ends, which lost 2 bases and 8 bases, there was a span of 7 bases. This CDR3 comprises 11 residues. The germline CDR1 and CDR2 sequences are SGHTS and YDEGEE. CDR3 region: CASSFHREAFF. The CDR3 DNA reads as TGTGCCAGCAGCTTTCACAGGGAAGCTTTCTTT.

This rearrangement joins TRBV6-2 or TRBV6-3 to TRBJ2-2, with no clear D. The CDR3 consists of 15 residues. Per the germline V gene, CDR1 is MNHEY and CDR2 is SVGEGT. V shed 0 bases and J shed 8 bases, with 13 bases lying between them. CDR3 sequence (DNA): TGTGCCAGCAGTTACTCCCCGACCGCCATAGGGGAGCTGTTTTTT. This encodes CASSYSPTAIGELFF.

This chain joins TRBV3-1 (or the pseudogene TRBV3-2) and TRBJ2-2; maybe TRBD1 (6 bases). The germline V gene encodes CDR1 LGHDT and CDR2 YNNKEL (reference sequence). Trimming stripped 6 bases from V and 5 bases from J, with 13 bases between. There are 14 residues in the CDR3. This CDR3 is CASSRTETTGELFF. CDR3 in DNA: TGTGCCAGCAGTAGGACAGAAACAACCGGGGAGCTGTTTTTT.

This clone showed up just a few times. This rearrangement joins TRBV30 to TRBJ2-7, with D possibly matching TRBD1 (6 bases). Trimming pared 1 base from V and 7 bases from J, leaving 17 bases between. The CDR3 is 14 amino acids. CDR1 is GTSNPN, CDR2 SVGIG, per germline (reference sequence). The CDR3 DNA follows: TGTGCCTGGAGTGGGCAGGGTCAAGGGGGAGAGCAGTACTTC. Its protein is CAWSGQGQGGEQYF.